This TCR beta chain emerged from a study of OX40 agonist ivuxolimab in advanced cancers. Notes on the research overall: Ivuxolimab was an agonistic, fully human IgG2 monoclonal antibody directed against OX40 (CD134), a costimulatory receptor. Intravenous ivuxolimab was administered to patients every 2 weeks at six dose levels: 0.01, 0.1, 0.3, 1.5, 3 and 10 mg/kg. Of the 50 to 55 dose-escalation patients, hepatocellular carcinoma was present in about 20, melanoma in around 15, renal cell carcinoma in 9 and head and neck cancer in 9. A male proportion of roughly 80% and a mean age of 60 years, ranging from 23 to 79, were recorded for the dose-escalation cohort. Patients were allowed to have had prior anti-PD-1, anti-PD-L1 or anti-CTLA-4 therapy, and 40% of the dose-escalation patients had previously received checkpoint inhibitors. Partial responses were achieved by three dose-escalation patients, of whom one had hepatocellular carcinoma and two had cutaneous melanoma. Peripheral TCRbeta sequencing aimed to test whether ivuxolimab altered TCR sequence diversity and caused clonal T-cell expansion. The monotherapy dose-escalation portion (N ≈ 56 patients) of the phase I ivuxolimab trial is reported in the paper. The research as a whole found: Which antigens the clonally expanded peripheral T cells were specific for was not determined. At doses of 0.1 to 3.0 mg/kg, clonal expansion of both CD4+ and CD8+ blood T cells was observed from baseline to week 6. In the 0.1-3.0 mg/kg groups, partial responders were among the patients with the lowest normalized peripheral clonal expansion, particularly in CD8+ T cells. After ivuxolimab, expanded clones were on average more numerous among CD8+ T cells than among CD4+ T cells. Low levels of normalized T-cell clonal expansion were also seen in some patients who did not respond.

Taken from the germline V gene, the CDR1 and CDR2 loops are SGHAT and FQNNGV. The germline ends are 14 bases apart after V is trimmed by 2 bases and J by 7 bases. The CDR3 contains 15 residues, cysteine and phenylalanine counted. Kept here is only the CDR3 DNA, which spans 45 bases and is read in frame from base 1. The trial excluded patients who had a history of autoimmune disease or who were on systemic immunosuppression. Peripheral blood for TCR sequencing was collected from all dose cohorts at baseline, on cycle 4 day 1, and on cycle 7 day 1. The samples were drawn from a first-in-human, open-label, multicenter phase I dose-escalation trial of ivuxolimab. Adults with locally advanced or metastatic head and neck squamous cell, hepatocellular, melanoma or renal cell carcinoma were enrolled in the trial. CD4+ and CD8+ T cells were sorted separately from peripheral blood before TCR sequencing. Concerning this clone itself: Its antigen specificity is not known. Base quality data are lacking; no much larger clone is found one base away.

Genomic DNA was isolated from the sorted cells so that the TCRbeta CDR3 region could be sequenced. The immunoSEQ Assay was used to sequence the TCRbeta CDR3 regions. Not all clones reach the TCRdb copy of this immuneACCESS table, which keeps in-frame sequences only. Checked studies attribute under half of the gap to unresolved V genes and leave the rest unexplained. The sample table contains approximately 77,000 clones; only one count was recorded for 90% to 95% of them. Together, the top ten hold around 4.8% of the sample. The chain employs TRBV11-2 and TRBJ2-2; the D gene is possibly TRBD1 or TRBD2, each agreeing over 6 bases. The starting material was CD4+ or CD8+ T cells sorted from blood, obtained in a trial of the OX40 agonist ivuxolimab. The receptor was isolated from an adult with an advanced solid tumor such as melanoma, head and neck, liver or kidney cancer. The sequenced DNA: TGTGCCAGCAGCTTACAGGGGAGGAAAGGCGGGGAGCTGTTTTTT. This codes for CASSLQGRKGGELFF.